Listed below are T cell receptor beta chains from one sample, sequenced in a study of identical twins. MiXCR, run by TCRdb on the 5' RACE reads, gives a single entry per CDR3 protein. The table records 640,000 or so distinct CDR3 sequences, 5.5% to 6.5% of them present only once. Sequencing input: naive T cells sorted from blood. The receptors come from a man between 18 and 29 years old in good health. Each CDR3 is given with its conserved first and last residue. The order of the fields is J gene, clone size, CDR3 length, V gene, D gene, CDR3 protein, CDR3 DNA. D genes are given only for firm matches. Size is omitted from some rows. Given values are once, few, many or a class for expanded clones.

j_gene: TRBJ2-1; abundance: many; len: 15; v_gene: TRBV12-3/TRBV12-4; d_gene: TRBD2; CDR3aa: CASSSSGRGRNEQFF; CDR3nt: TGTGCCAGCAGTTCTAGCGGGAGGGGTCGCAATGAGCAGTTCTTC
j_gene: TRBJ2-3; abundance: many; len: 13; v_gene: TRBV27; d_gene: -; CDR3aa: CASSSSFPDTQYF; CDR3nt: TGTGCCAGCAGTTCCTCCTTCCCAGATACGCAGTATTTT
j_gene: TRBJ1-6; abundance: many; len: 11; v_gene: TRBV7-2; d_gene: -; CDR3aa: CASSSSLNLHF; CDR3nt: TGTGCCAGCAGCTCATCATTAAACCTCCACTTT
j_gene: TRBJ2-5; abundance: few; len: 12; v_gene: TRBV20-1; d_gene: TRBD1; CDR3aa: CSANTGVETQYF; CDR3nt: TGCAGTGCTAATACAGGGGTCGAGACCCAGTACTTC
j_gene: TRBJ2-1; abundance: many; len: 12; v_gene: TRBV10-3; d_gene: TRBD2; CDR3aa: CAISGRGDEQFF; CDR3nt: TGTGCCATCAGCGGGAGGGGAGATGAGCAGTTCTTC
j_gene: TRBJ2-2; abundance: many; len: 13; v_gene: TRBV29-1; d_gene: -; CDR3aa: CSVGLRGTGELFF; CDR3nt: TGCAGCGTTGGATTGCGCGGGACCGGGGAGCTGTTTTTT
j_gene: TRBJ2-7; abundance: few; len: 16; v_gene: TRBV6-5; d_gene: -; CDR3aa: CASSSRVTSVGHEQYF; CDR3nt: TGTGCCAGCAGTTCAAGGGTAACTAGTGTTGGCCACGAGCAGTACTTC
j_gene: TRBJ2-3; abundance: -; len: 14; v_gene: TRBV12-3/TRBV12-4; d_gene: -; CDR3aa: CASRKDSSGVTQYF; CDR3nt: TGTGCCAGCAGGAAGGACTCCTCGGGGGTTACGCAGTATTTT
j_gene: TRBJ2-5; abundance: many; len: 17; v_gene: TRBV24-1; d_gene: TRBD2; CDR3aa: CATSERSSGRAQETQYF; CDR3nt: TGTGCCACCAGTGAGCGATCCAGCGGGAGGGCCCAAGAGACCCAGTACTTC
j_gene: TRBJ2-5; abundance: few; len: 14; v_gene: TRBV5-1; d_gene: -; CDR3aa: CASSPRDPQETQYF; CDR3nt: TGCGCCAGCAGCCCCCGGGATCCTCAAGAGACCCAGTACTTC